A selection of T cell receptor beta chains follows, all from one sample in a study of T cell changes during pregnancy in multiple sclerosis. Using immunoSEQ multiplex PCR, the repertoire was profiled, and TCRdb retains in-frame clones only, with some absent. Counted here are roughly 60,000 clones, approximately 91% occurring once; the ten biggest clones make up about 0.76%. This specimen consisted of CD4+ T cells from peripheral blood mononuclear cells, obtained in the first trimester of pregnancy. The source is a female donor with multiple sclerosis, enrolled in a pregnancy study. Each CDR3 is given with its conserved first and last residue. The D gene is left open where the match is weak. Only part of the rows carry a size: once, few, many, or a class if the clone is expanded.

v_call	j_call	d_call	clone_size	cdr3_nt	cdr3_aa
TRBV19	TRBJ1-1	.	.	TGTGCCAGTAGTATAGGACGGGGTTATGACACTGAAGCTTTCTTT	CASSIGRGYDTEAFF
TRBV6-1	TRBJ1-5	TRBD1	.	TGTGCCAGCAGTGAAGCGCTGTGGACAGGGGACCAGCCCCAGCATTTT	CASSEALWTGDQPQHF
TRBV6-1	TRBJ2-5	.	.	TGTGCCAGCACCAAGGACAATCTGTACCAAGAGACCCAGTACTTC	CASTKDNLYQETQYF
TRBV6-5	TRBJ2-5	TRBD2	.	TGTGCCAGCAGTTACTCCTCAAGCGGGGGGAGGGGGACCCAGTACTTC	CASSYSSSGGRGTQYF
TRBV9	TRBJ2-1	TRBD2	.	TGTGCCAGCAGCGTAGAGGGGACTAGCGGGGTAACCTACAATGAGCAGTTCTTC	CASSVEGTSGVTYNEQFF
TRBV27	TRBJ1-6	.	.	TGTGCCAGCAGTTTATCCGCGGATAATTCACCCCTCCACTTT	CASSLSADNSPLHF
TRBV30	TRBJ2-3	.	.	TGTGCCTGGAGTATCAGGGGCGCTAGCACAGATACGCAGTATTTT	CAWSIRGASTDTQYF
TRBV7-3	TRBJ1-1	.	.	TGTGCCAGCAGCTTACCCCCTCACAGTGAAGCTTTCTTT	CASSLPPHSEAFF
TRBV11-3	TRBJ2-2	.	once	TGTGCCAGCAGCCCGACAACGACCGGGGAGCTGTTTTTT	CASSPTTTGELFF
TRBV25-1	TRBJ1-1	.	.	TGTGCCAGCCTTCAGGGAAACACTGAAGCTTTCTTT	CASLQGNTEAFF
TRBV4-1	TRBJ2-1	.	.	TGCGCCAGCAGCCACATCCGGGACTTGCAGTTCTTC	CASSHIRDLQFF
TRBV7-2	TRBJ2-3	TRBD2	.	TGTGCCAGCAGCCAGGGACTAGCGGGGAGGAGCACAGATACGCAGTATTTT	CASSQGLAGRSTDTQYF
TRBV7-3	TRBJ2-1	TRBD2	.	TGTGCCAGCAGCTTAATTCGAGCGGGGGGTGAGCAGTTCTTC	CASSLIRAGGEQFF
TRBV5-5	TRBJ1-2	TRBD1	.	TGTGCCAGCAGCTCACGAGGGCCGGGACAGGGGGCTAGTGGTGGCTACACCTTC	CASSSRGPGQGASGGYTF
TRBV5-5	TRBJ1-1	.	once	TGTGCCAGCAGCTTGGTGGAGGGGAGGTGGGTAAGAGCTTTCTTT	CASSLVEGRWVRAFF
TRBV27	TRBJ1-1	.	.	TGTGCCAGCAGTTTCTTTGGGGGACAGAACACTGAAGCTTTCTTT	CASSFFGGQNTEAFF
TRBV27	TRBJ2-2	.	.	TGTGCCAGCAGTCCGTCAGACAGGAACACCGGGGAGCTGTTTTTT	CASSPSDRNTGELFF
TRBV9	TRBJ1-2	.	.	TGTGCCAGCAGCGTACAGCAGGGCCAAGGGGGCTACACCTTC	CASSVQQGQGGYTF
TRBV10-3	TRBJ1-5	.	.	TGTGCCATCAAAGGGGGAGGGGACGGTCAGCCCCAGCATTTT	CAIKGGGDGQPQHF
TRBV20-1	TRBJ2-4	.	.	TGCAGTTACGACAGCGAAAACATTCAGTACTTC	CSYDSENIQYF
TRBV7-7	TRBJ2-5	.	.	TGTGCTAGCAGCTCCTTGGCGGTAGAGACCCAGTACTTC	CASSSLAVETQYF
TRBV19	TRBJ1-2	.	.	TGTGCCAGTAGTTCGACAGAAAACTATGGCTACACCTTC	CASSSTENYGYTF
TRBV7-3	TRBJ2-1	.	.	TGTGCCAGCAGCTTACGCGGGACCTACAATGAGCAGTTCTTC	CASSLRGTYNEQFF
TRBV5-5	TRBJ1-5	.	.	TGTGCCAGCAGCTTGGTTGGGGGGAGCAATCAGCCCCAGCATTTT	CASSLVGGSNQPQHF
TRBV10-3	TRBJ2-3	.	once	TGTGCCATCAGTGAGTCTTGGACTGGGGGCACAGATACGCAGTATTTT	CAISESWTGGTDTQYF
TRBV5-6	TRBJ1-6	.	.	TGTGCCAGCAGCTCCATGGGATGGGGGCCCGCTTCACCCCTCCACTTT	CASSSMGWGPASPLHF
TRBV5-6	TRBJ2-1	.	.	TGTGCCAGCAGCCCCTTATTTCAGGGAAATGAGCAGTTCTTC	CASSPLFQGNEQFF
TRBV30	TRBJ2-7	.	.	TGTGCCTGGAGTAACTATGGGCGGGTAGGCTACGAGCAGTACTTC	CAWSNYGRVGYEQYF
TRBV4-2	TRBJ2-3	TRBD1	.	TGTGCCAGCAGCCAATCCGGGACAGAGCAATCGGATACGCAGTATTTT	CASSQSGTEQSDTQYF
TRBV5-8	TRBJ2-5	TRBD1	.	TGTGCCAGCAGGGCCTGGCAGGGGGCTGGGGAGACCCAGTACTTC	CASRAWQGAGETQYF
TRBV29-1	TRBJ2-7	TRBD2	.	TGCAGCGTGACGAGCGGGGGGGCAGTAAACGAGCAGTACTTC	CSVTSGGAVNEQYF
TRBV9	TRBJ2-1	.	.	TGTGCCAGCAGCGTAGTAGGGGCGAGGTACAATGAGCAGTTCTTC	CASSVVGARYNEQFF
TRBV6-4	TRBJ2-3	.	.	TGTGCCAGCAGTGTCGTCCCCGGGGCAGATACGCAGTATTTT	CASSVVPGADTQYF
TRBV6-4	TRBJ2-1	.	.	TGTGCCAGCAGTGACTCAGGGACACCATCCTACAATGAGCAGTTCTTC	CASSDSGTPSYNEQFF
TRBV19	TRBJ1-2	.	.	TGTGCCAGTAGTATAGCACCCCAGGGGACCGCTTCGTATGGCTACACCTTC	CASSIAPQGTASYGYTF
TRBV20-1	TRBJ1-1	.	.	TGCAGTGCTGCCGAGGAAACTGAAGCTTTCTTT	CSAAEETEAFF
TRBV11-2	TRBJ2-7	TRBD2	.	TGTGCCAGCAGCTTCGGAGCGGGGGGTTCCTCCTACGAGCAGTACTTC	CASSFGAGGSSYEQYF
TRBV5-4	TRBJ2-3	.	.	TGTGCCAGCAGCTTTGGGGGGGGCTCCACAGATACGCAGTATTTT	CASSFGGGSTDTQYF
TRBV19	TRBJ1-4	TRBD1	.	TGTGCCAGTAGTATCGGGACAGGGTATGAAAAACTGTTTTTT	CASSIGTGYEKLFF
TRBV5-1	TRBJ1-2	.	.	TGCGCCAGCAGCTTGCGGACAGCACTTAACTATGGCTACACCTTC	CASSLRTALNYGYTF
TRBV10-3	TRBJ1-2	.	.	TGTGCCATCAGGGAGGCGGGAAACCTACGCCCTGGCTACACCTTC	CAIREAGNLRPGYTF
TRBV5-1	TRBJ1-1	.	.	TGCGCCAGCAGCTTGTCGGACAGCACTGAAGCTTTCTTT	CASSLSDSTEAFF
TRBV6-5	TRBJ2-7	TRBD2	.	TGTGCCAGCAGTTACTGGGGGGGAGAGGGACTGGAGTACTTC	CASSYWGGEGLEYF
TRBV12-5	TRBJ1-5	.	.	TGTGCTAGTGCCCCCCCGCGGACAGCCGATCAGCCCCAGCATTTT	CASAPPRTADQPQHF
TRBV19	TRBJ1-5	.	.	TGTGCCAGTAGAGATCCTGGCAAGCCCCAGCATTTT	CASRDPGKPQHF